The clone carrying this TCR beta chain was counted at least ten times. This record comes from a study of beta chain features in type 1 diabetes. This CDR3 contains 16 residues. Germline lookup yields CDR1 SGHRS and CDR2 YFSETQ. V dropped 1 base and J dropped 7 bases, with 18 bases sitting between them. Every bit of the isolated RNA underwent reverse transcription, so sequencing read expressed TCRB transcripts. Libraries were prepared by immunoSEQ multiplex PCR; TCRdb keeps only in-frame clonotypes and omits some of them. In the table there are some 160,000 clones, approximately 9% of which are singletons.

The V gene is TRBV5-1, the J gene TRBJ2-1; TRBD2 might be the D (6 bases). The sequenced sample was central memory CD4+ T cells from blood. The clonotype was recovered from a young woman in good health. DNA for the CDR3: TGCGCCAGCAGCTTGAAATATGACGGGAGAAGGAATGAGCAGTTCTTC. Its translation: CASSLKYDGRRNEQFF.